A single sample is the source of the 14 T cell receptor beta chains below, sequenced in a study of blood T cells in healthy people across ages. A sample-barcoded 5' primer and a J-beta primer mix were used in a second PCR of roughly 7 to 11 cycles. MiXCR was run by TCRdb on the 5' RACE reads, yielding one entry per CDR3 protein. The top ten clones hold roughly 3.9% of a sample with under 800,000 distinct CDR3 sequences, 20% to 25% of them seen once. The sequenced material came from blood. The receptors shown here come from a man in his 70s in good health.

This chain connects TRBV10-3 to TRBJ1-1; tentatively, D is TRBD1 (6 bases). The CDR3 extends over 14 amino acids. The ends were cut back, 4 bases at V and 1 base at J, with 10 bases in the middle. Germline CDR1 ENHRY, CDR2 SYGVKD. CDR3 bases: TGTGCCATCAGTGGACAGGAGGGGAACACTGAAGCTTTCTTT. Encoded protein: CAISGQEGNTEAFF.

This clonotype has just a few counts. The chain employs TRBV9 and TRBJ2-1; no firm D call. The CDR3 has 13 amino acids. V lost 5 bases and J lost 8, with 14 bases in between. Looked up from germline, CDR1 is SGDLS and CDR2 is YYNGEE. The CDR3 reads CASSSWTSDEQFF. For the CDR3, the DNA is TGTGCCAGCAGTAGTTGGACCTCGGATGAGCAGTTCTTC.

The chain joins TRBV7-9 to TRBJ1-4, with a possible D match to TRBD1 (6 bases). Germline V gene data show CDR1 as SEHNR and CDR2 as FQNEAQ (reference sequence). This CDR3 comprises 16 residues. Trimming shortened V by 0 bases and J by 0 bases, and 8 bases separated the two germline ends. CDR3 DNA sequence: TGTGCCAGCAGCTTAGCAGGACAGACAACTAATGAAAAACTGTTTTTT. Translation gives CASSLAGQTTNEKLFF.

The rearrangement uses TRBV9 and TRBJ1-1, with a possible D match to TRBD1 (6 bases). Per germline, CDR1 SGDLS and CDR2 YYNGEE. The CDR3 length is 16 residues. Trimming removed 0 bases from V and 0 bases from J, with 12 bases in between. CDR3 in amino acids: CASSVVGGTMNTEAFF. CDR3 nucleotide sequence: TGTGCCAGCAGCGTAGTAGGGGGTACGATGAACACTGAAGCTTTCTTT.

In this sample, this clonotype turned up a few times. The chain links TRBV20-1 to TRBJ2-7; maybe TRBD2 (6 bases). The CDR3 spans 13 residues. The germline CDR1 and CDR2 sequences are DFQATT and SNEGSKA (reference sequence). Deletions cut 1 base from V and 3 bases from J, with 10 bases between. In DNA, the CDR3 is TGCAGTGCTAGAGGCGGGACCAACTACGAGCAGTACTTC. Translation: CSARGGTNYEQYF.

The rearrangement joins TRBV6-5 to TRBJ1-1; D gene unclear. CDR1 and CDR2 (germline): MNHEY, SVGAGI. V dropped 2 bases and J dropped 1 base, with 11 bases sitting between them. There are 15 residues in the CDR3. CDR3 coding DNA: TGTGCCAGCAGTTACGAGAACAGACAGAACACTGAAGCTTTCTTT. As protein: CASSYENRQNTEAFF.

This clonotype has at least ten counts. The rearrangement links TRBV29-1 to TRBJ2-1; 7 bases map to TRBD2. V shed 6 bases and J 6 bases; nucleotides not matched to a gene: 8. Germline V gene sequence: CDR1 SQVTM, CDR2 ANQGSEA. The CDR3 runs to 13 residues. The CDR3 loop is CSVPRSSGNEQFF. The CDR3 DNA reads TGCAGCGTACCACGGTCTAGCGGCAATGAGCAGTTCTTC.

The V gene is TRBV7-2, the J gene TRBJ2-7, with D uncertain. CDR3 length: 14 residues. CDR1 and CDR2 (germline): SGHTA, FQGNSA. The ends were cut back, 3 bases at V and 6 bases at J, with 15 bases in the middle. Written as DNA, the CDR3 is TGTGCCAGCAGCTTGGAACCCCCTTTAGTCGAGCAGTACTTC. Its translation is CASSLEPPLVEQYF.

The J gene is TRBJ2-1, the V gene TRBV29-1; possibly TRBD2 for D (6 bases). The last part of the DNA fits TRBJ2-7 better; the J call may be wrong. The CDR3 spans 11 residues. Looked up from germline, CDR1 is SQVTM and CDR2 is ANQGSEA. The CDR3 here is CSAQAGAEQYF. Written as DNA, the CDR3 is TGCAGCGCCCAAGCGGGTGCCGAGCAGTACTTC.

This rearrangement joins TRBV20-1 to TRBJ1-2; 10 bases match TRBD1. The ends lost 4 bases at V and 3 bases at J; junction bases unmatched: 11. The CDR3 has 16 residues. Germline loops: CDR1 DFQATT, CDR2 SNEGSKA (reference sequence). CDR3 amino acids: CSAIRDRGNIDYGYTF. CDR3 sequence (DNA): TGCAGTGCTATCAGGGACAGGGGCAATATAGACTATGGCTACACCTTC.

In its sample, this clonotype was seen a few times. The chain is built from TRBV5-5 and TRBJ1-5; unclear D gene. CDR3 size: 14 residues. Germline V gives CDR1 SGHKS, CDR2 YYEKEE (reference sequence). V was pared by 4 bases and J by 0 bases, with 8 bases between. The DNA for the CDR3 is TGTGCCAGCAGCGCTGAGTATAGCAATCAGCCCCAGCATTTT. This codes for CASSAEYSNQPQHF. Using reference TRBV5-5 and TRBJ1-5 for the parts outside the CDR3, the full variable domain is DAGVTQSPTHLIKTRGQQVTLRCSPISGHKSVSWYQQVLGQGPQFIFQYYEKEERGRGNFPDRFSARQFPNYSSELNVNALLLGDSALYLCASSAEYSNQPQHFGDGTRLSIL.

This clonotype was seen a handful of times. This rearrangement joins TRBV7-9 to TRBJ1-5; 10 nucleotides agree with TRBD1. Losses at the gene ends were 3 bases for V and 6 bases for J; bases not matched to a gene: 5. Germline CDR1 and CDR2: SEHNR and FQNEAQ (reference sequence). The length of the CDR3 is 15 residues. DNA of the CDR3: TGTGCCAGCAGCTTCGAGACAGGGGGCCTTCAGCCCCAGCATTTT. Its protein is CASSFETGGLQPQHF.

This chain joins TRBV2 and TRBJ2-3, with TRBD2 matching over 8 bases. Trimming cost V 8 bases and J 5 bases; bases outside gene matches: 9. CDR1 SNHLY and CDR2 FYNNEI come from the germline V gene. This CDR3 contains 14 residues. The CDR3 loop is CASHGAGGLDTQYF. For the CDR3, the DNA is TGTGCCAGCCATGGTGCGGGAGGCTTAGATACGCAGTATTTT.

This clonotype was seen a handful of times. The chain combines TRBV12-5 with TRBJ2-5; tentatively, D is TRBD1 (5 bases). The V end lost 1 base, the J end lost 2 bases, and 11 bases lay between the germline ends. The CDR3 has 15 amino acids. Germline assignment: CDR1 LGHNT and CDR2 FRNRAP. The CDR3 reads CASGLGRAPQETQYF. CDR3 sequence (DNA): TGTGCTAGTGGTTTGGGCAGGGCCCCACAAGAGACCCAGTACTTC.